The clone carrying this T cell receptor (beta chain) appeared many times. Its specificity is not known. Read coverage stops 3 residues before the CDR3 terminus; the germline J gene supplies the remainder. Data came from immunoSEQ multiplex PCR; TCRdb stores just in-frame clones and leaves some out. The sample presents tens of thousands of clones, none singletons. This specimen belongs to a study of T cell clonality in common variable immunodeficiency. Broader study findings: Patient heterogeneity in the CVID cohort limited correlations between repertoire features and clinical complications. T cell subpopulation sequencing would be needed to explain CVID clonality. Fewer TCRbeta clones were shared among CVID subjects than controls. CVID subjects showed higher TCRbeta clonality than healthy controls.

The germline V gene encodes CDR1 DFQATT and CDR2 SNEGSKA (reference sequence). V lost 0 bases and J 8 bases, leaving 7 bases between the germline ends. This CDR3 spans 12 amino acids. The sequenced material came from peripheral blood mononuclear cells. The V call is TRBV20-1, the J call TRBJ2-2; D remains ambiguous. This clonotype was sampled from a person aged 18 to 70 in good health. The CDR3 is CSARDLQGELFF. CDR3 DNA, as far as it was read: TGCAGTGCTAGAGATCTACAGGGGGAG.